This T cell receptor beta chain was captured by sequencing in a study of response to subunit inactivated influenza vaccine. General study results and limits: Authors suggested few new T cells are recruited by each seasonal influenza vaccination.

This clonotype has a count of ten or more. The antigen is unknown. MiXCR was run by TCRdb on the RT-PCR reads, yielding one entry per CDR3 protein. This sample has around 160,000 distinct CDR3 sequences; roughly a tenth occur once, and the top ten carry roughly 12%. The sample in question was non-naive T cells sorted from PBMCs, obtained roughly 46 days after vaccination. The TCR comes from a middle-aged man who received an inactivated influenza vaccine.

DNA for the CDR3: TGCAGTGCTCCTAGCGGGGGGGCCGGCACAGATACGCAGTATTTT. Its translation: CSAPSGGAGTDTQYF. The rearrangement uses TRBV20-1 and TRBJ2-3; 12 bases are a match to TRBD2. Trimming took 5 bases from V and 1 from J; bases not matched to a gene: 4. This CDR3 has 15 residues. Germline CDR1 reads DFQATT; CDR2 reads SNEGSKA (reference sequence).